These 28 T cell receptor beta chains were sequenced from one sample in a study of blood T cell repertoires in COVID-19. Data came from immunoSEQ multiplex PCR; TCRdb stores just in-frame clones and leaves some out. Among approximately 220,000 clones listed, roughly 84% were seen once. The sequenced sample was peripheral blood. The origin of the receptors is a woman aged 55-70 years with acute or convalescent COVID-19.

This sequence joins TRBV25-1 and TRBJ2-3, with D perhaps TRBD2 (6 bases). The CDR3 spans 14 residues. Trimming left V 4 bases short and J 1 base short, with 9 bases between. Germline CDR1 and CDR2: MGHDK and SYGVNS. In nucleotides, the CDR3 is TGTGCCAGCAGTGCGTTAGCGGGCACAGATACGCAGTATTTT. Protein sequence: CASSALAGTDTQYF.

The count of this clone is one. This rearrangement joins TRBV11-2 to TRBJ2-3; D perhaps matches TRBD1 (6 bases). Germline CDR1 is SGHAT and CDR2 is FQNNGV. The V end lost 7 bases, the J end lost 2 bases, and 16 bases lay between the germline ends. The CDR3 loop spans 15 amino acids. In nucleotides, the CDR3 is TGTGCCAGCAAACGACGGGGACACTACACAGATACGCAGTATTTT. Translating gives CASKRRGHYTDTQYF.

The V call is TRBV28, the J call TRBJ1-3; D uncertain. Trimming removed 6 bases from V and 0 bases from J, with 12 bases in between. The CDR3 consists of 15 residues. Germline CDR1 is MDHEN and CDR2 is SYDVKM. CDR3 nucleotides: TGTGCCAGCAGACGAGCCTCGAGCTCTGGAAACACCATATATTTT. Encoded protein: CASRRASSSGNTIYF.

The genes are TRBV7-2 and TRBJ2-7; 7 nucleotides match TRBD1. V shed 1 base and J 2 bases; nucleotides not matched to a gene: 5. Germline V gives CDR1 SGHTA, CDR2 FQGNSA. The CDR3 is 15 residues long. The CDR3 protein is CASSLDGTVTYEQYF. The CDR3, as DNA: TGTGCCAGCAGCTTAGATGGGACAGTAACCTACGAGCAGTACTTC.

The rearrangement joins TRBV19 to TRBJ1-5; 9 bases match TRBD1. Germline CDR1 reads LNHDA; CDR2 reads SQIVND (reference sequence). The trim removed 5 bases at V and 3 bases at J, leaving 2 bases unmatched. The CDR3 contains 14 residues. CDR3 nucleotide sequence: TGTGCCAGTAGTCGGACAGGGGTCAATCAGCCCCAGCATTTT. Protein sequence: CASSRTGVNQPQHF. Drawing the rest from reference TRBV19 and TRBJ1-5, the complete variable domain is DGGITQSPKYLFRKEGQNVTLSCEQNLNHDAMYWYRQDPGQGLRLIYYSQIVNDFQKGDIAEGYSVSREKKESFPLTVTSAQKNPTAFYLCASSRTGVNQPQHFGDGTRLSIL.

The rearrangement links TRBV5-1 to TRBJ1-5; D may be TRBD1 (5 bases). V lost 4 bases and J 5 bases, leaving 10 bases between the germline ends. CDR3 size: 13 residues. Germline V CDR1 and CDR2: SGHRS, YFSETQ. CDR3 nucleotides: TGCGCCAGCAGCGTCGGGGGAGATCAGCCCCAGCATTTT. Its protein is CASSVGGDQPQHF.

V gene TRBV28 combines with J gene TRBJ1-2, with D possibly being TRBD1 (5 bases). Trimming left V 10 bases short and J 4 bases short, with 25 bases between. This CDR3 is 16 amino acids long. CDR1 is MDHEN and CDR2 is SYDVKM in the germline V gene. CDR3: CATRPGEASYFYGYTF. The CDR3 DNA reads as TGTGCCACCCGGCCGGGGGAGGCATCTTACTTCTATGGCTACACCTTC.

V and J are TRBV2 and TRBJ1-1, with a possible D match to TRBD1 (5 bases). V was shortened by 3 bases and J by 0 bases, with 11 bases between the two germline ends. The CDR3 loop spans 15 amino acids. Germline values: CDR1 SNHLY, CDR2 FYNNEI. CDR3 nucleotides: TGTGCCAGCAGTGACAATAGGGGCATGAACACTGAAGCTTTCTTT. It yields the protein CASSDNRGMNTEAFF.

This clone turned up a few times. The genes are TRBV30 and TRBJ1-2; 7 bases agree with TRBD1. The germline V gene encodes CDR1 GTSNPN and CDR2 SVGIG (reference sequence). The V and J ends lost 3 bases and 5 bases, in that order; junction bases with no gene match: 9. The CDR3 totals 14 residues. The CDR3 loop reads CAWRSGTVGYGYTF. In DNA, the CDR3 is TGTGCCTGGAGATCGGGGACAGTTGGGTATGGCTACACCTTC.

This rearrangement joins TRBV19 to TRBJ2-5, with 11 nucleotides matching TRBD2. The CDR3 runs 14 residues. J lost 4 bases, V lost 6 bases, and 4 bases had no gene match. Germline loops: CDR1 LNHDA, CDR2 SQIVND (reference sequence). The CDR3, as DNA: TGTGCCAGTAGAACTACTAGCGGGGGAGAGACCCAGTACTTC. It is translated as CASRTTSGGETQYF.

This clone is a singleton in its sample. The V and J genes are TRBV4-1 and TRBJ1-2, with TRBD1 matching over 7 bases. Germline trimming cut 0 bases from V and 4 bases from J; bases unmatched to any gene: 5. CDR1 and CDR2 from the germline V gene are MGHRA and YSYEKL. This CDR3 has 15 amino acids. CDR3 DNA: TGCGCCAGCAGCCAAGAGGGACAGCCGCTCTATGGCTACACCTTC. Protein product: CASSQEGQPLYGYTF.

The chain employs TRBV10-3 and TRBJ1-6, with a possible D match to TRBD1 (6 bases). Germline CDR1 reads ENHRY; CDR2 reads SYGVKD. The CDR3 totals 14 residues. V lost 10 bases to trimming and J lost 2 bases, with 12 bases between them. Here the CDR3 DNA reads TGTGCCACCAGGACAGCCCCCTATAATTCACCCCTCCACTTT. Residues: CATRTAPYNSPLHF.

The CDR3 protein is CASRQGVFYNSPLHF. The CDR3 DNA reads as TGTGCCAGCAGGCAGGGTGTCTTCTATAATTCACCCCTCCACTTT. The genes are TRBV6-5 and TRBJ1-6, with D possibly TRBD1 on 5 matching bases. V lost 6 bases and J 3 bases, leaving 12 bases between the germline ends. The CDR3 runs to 15 residues. The germline gives CDR1 MNHEY, CDR2 SVGAGI.

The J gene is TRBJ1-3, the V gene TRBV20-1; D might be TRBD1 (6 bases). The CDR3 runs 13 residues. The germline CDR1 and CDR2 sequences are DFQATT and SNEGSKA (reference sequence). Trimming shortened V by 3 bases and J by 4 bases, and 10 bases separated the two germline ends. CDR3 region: CSASRTVGNTIYF. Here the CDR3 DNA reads TGCAGTGCTAGTCGGACAGTCGGAAACACCATATATTTT.

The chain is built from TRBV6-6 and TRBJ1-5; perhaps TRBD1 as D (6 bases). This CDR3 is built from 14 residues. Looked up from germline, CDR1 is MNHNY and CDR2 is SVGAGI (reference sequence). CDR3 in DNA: TGTGGCACATCGCCCCAGGGGCGAGGACAGCCCCAGCATTTT. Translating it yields CGTSPQGRGQPQHF.

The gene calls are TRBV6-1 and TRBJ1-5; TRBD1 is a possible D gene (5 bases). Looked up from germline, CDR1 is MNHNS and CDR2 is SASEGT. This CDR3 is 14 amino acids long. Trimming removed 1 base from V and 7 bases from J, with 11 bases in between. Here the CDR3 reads CASSEGGRAQPQHF. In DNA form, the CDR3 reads TGTGCCAGCAGTGAAGGGGGGAGGGCCCAGCCCCAGCATTTT.

The CDR3 DNA follows: TGTGCCAGCAGCAGGGGGCTGGGCACTGAAGCTTTCTTT. It translates to CASSRGLGTEAFF. The rearrangement links TRBV6-5 to TRBJ1-1, with 8 nucleotides matching TRBD1. J gave up 4 bases and V 6 bases, and 4 bases lay outside the gene matches. The CDR3 is made up of 13 amino acids. Germline lookup yields CDR1 MNHEY and CDR2 SVGAGI.

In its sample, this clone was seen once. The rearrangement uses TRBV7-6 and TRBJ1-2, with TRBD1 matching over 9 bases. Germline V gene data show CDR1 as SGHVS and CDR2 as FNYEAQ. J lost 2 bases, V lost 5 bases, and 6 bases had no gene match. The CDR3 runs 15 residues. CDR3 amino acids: CASSRTGQGNYGYTF. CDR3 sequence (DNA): TGTGCCAGCAGCCGAACAGGACAGGGGAACTATGGCTACACCTTC.

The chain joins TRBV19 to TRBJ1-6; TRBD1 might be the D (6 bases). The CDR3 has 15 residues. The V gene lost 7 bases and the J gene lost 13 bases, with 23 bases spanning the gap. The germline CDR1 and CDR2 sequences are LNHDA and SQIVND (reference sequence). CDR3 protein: CASTSFGQGKVPLHF. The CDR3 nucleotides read TGTGCCAGTACCTCCTTTGGGCAGGGGAAAGTTCCCCTCCACTTT. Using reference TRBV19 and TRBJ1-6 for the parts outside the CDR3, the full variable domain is DGGITQSPKYLFRKEGQNVTLSCEQNLNHDAMYWYRQDPGQGLRLIYYSQIVNDFQKGDIAEGYSVSREKKESFPLTVTSAQKNPTAFYLCASTSFGQGKVPLHFGNGTRLTVT.

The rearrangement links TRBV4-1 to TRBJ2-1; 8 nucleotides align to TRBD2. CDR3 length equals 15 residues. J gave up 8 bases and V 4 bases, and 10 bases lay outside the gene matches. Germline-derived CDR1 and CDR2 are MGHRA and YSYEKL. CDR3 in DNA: TGCGCCAGCAGCCCAGGCGGGGCGGGGGGACATGAGCAGTTCTTC. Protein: CASSPGGAGGHEQFF.

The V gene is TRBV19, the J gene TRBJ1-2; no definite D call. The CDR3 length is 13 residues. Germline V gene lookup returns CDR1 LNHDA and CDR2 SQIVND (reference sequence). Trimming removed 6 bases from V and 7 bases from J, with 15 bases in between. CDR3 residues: CASRDLGERGYTF. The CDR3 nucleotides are TGTGCCAGTAGGGATCTCGGGGAACGTGGCTACACCTTC.

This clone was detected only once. The CDR3 DNA reads as TGTGCCTGGAGGATTACAGGGATCACTGAAGCTTTCTTT. It encodes CAWRITGITEAFF. V usage is TRBV30 and J usage is TRBJ1-1; TRBD1 might be the D (6 bases). The germline CDR1 and CDR2 sequences are GTSNPN and SVGIG (reference sequence). Trimming shortened V by 3 bases and J by 4 bases, and 12 bases separated the two germline ends. This CDR3 has 13 residues. The complete variable domain, with remaining parts taken from reference TRBV30 and TRBJ1-1, reads SQTIHQWPATLVQPVGSPLSLECTVEGTSNPNLYWYRQAAGRGLQLLFYSVGIGQISSEVPQNLSASRPQDRQFILSSKKLLLSDSGFYLCAWRITGITEAFFGQGTRLTVV.

The CDR3, as DNA: TGTGCCACGGCTAGCGGGGGTCGGAATGAGCAGTTCTTC. Translated: CATASGGRNEQFF. J is TRBJ2-1 and V is TRBV7-6; 10 nucleotides match TRBD2. This CDR3 has 13 residues. Germline CDR1 and CDR2: SGHVS and FNYEAQ. V lost 10 bases, J lost 7 bases, and 7 bases stayed unmatched.

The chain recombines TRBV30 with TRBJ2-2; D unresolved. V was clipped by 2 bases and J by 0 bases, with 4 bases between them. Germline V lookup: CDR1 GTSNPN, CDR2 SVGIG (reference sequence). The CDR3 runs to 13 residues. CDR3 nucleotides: TGTGCCTGGAGTTTCACGAACACCGGGGAGCTGTTTTTT. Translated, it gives CAWSFTNTGELFF.

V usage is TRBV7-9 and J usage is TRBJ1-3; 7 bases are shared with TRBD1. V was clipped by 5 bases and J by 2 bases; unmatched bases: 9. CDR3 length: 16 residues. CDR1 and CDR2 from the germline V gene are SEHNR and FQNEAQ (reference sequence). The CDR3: CASSISTGTAGNTIYF. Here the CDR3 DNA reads TGTGCCAGCAGCATATCAACCGGGACAGCTGGAAACACCATATATTTT.

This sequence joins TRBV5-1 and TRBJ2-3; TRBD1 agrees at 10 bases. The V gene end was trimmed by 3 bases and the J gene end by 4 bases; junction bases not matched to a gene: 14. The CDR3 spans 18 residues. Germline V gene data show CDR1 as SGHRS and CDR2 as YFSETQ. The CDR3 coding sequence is TGCGCCAGCAGCTCGGGACAGGGGATTCTAGCAGGGCCAGATACGCAGTATTTT. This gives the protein CASSSGQGILAGPDTQYF.

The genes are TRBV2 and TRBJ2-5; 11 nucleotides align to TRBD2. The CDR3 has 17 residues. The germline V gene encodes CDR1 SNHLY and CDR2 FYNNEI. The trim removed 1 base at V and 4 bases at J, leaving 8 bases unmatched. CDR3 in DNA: TGTGCCAGCAGTGAAGGGCTAGCGGGGGGTCTAGGAGAGACCCAGTACTTC. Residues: CASSEGLAGGLGETQYF.

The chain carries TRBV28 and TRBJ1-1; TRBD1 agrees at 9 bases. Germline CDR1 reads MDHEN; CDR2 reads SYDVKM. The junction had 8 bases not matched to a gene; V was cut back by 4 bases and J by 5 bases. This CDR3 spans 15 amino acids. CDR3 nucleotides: TGTGCCAGCAGTTCAACAGGGGGCGCAAGGACTGAAGCTTTCTTT. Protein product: CASSSTGGARTEAFF.